This TCR beta chain comes out of a study of T cell repertoires in cytomegalovirus infection. At the level of the study: The public TCR beta signatures pointed to both CMV infection and matching HLA type. Findings and limits, study-wide: Using cumulative public TCR beta family frequency, the authors identified those who carried CMV together with the relevant HLA. What dominated the ex vivo response were HLA-C-restricted CMV-specific TCR beta clonotypes.

This clonotype was found a few times. Its antigen is undetermined. TCRdb independently ran MiXCR on the reads; one entry per CDR3 protein. The table includes about 330,000 distinct CDR3 sequences, 9% to 9.5% detected once. CDR3 length: 12 residues. V lost 5 bases, J lost 8 bases, and 8 bases stayed unmatched. From germline, CDR1 is SQVTM and CDR2 ANQGSEA. V is TRBV29-1 and J is TRBJ1-2, with TRBD1 matching 7 bases. The sample consisted of PBMCs. The receptor comes from a human donor in good health (CMV status not recorded). Some clones in this sample may be carry-over from other donors' samples. This CDR3 reads CSVWTGGMGYTF. DNA of the CDR3: TGCAGCGTTTGGACAGGAGGAATGGGCTACACCTTC.